This T cell receptor beta chain was obtained from a study of blood T cell repertoires in COVID-19 (dated by TCRdb to about 2020). At the level of the whole study: Samples from collaborators originated in the United States, Italy and Spain and spanned both the acute and convalescent phases of COVID-19. The material from the prospective study consisted of cDNA or gDNA derived from T cells, B-cell-depleted T cells, or PBMCs. The dataset comprised deeply sampled blood TCRbeta repertoires from subjects exposed to, actively infected with, or recovered from COVID-19. A freely available public database, intended as a resource for researchers studying the immune response to SARS-CoV-2, is where the repertoires were released. Samples were obtained from the ongoing ImmuneRACE study (first 160 participants) and from about 1,300 subjects provided by 6 global collaborators. Sample metadata almost always included a de-identified subject ID, COVID-19 status, age in years and sex. Where HLA class I and class II types were available, the types were taken from metadata supplied by the sample provider, not from assay-based typing. Results the study describes overall, beyond this receptor: Clinical and demographic metadata were provided uncurated, with the amount varying by source and participant.

In Seattle, one collaborating source enrolled patients while the infection was active and tracked those patients longitudinally over the course of disease. Collaborating institutions collected whole blood in K2EDTA tubes following their own protocols. Collaborator samples were shipped for TCRbeta analysis as frozen whole blood, isolated PBMCs, or DNA extracted from either sample type. TCRbeta CDR3 regions were amplified from genomic DNA by means of the immunoSEQ Assay, a bias-controlled multiplex PCR. From the authors' description of their analysis: Nucleated cell counts per sample were estimated from amplification of reference gene primers within the assay. To quantify the absolute abundance of each unique TCRbeta CDR3 rearrangement, sequence reads were collapsed and filtered. Productive Simpson clonality was computed per sample as the square root of Simpson's diversity index over productive rearrangements. TCRdb took over this immuneACCESS table, retaining in-frame rearrangements with V and J assigned. Such tables are incomplete; in checked studies, under half of the missing clones stem from an unresolved V gene, and the remainder is unexplained. V and J calls and clone size are given by that table; D and trimming were obtained from the DNA. Across this sample there are about 120,000 clones, with 81% seen only once. About a sixth of the sample comes from the top ten.

Germline trimming amounts to 9 bases on V and 3 bases on J, with 5 as the count of junction bases outside the gene matches. The CDR3 runs 13 residues from the cysteine to the phenylalanine. Just CDR3 DNA is preserved here, 39 bases in frame from base 1. The germline V gene yields KGHDR for CDR1 and SFDVKD for CDR2. This clone was seen only once. No antigen is known for it. There are no base qualities to consult, and no much larger clone falls within one base. This sequence originates from a man aged 25-45 years with COVID-19, enrolled during active disease. The chain links TRBV24-1 with TRBJ2-5; 8 bases in the junction line up with TRBD1. The sequenced material came from peripheral blood. The CDR3 protein: CATSGQEKETQYF. The nucleotide sequence is TGTGCCACCTCGGGACAGGAAAAAGAGACCCAGTACTTC.